The rows below give T cell receptor beta chains drawn from one sample of a study of cytomegalovirus exposure and HLA in healthy donors. The table came from immunoSEQ multiplex PCR; TCRdb's copy has only in-frame clones and leaves some out. The repertoire holds 89,000 or so clones, with under 95% as singletons. The sample consisted of PBMCs. Receptors originate from a woman in her twenties or thirties in good health and CMV-seropositive. CDR3s include the opening cysteine and the closing phenylalanine or tryptophan. Each record gives: V gene, D gene, clone size, J gene, CDR3 DNA, CDR3 protein. The D gene is left open where the match is weak. Rows may omit the clone size; those that give it use once, few, many or a size class.

>TRBV5-4|-|-|TRBJ2-5
TGTGCCGGCTCCCTCGGTCCGGGCCAAGAGACCCAGTACTTC
CAGSLGPGQETQYF
>TRBV4-3|-|-|TRBJ2-7
TGCGCCAGCAGCTTTCGGGACTCAAACTACGAGCAGTACTTC
CASSFRDSNYEQYF
>TRBV7-2|TRBD2|-|TRBJ2-7
TGTGCCAGCAGCTCCCGACTCAGCGGGGGCTACGAGCAGTACTTC
CASSSRLSGGYEQYF
>TRBV27|-|-|TRBJ2-5
TGTGCCAGCAGTTTATTCTACCCAGAGGGGGATCAGGAGACCCAGTACTTC
CASSLFYPEGDQETQYF
>TRBV27|-|-|TRBJ2-2
TGTGCCAGCCGGAGCCTAGCCGGCGATACCGGGGAGCTGTTTTTT
CASRSLAGDTGELFF
>TRBV30|-|-|TRBJ1-2
TGTGCCTGGAGTCCACAGGGATATGGCTACACCTTC
CAWSPQGYGYTF
>TRBV9|-|-|TRBJ2-1
TGTGCCAGCAGCGTAGCTCACGTCCGGGAGCAGTTCTTC
CASSVAHVREQFF
>TRBV28|-|-|TRBJ2-3
TGTGCCAGCATTGCGGCCACAGATACGCAGTATTTT
CASIAATDTQYF
>TRBV7-2|-|once|TRBJ2-1
TGTGCCAGCAGCCCAAGCCACAATGAGCAGTTCTTC
CASSPSHNEQFF
>TRBV7-6|TRBD1|-|TRBJ1-1
TGTGCCAGCAGCAGCAAGCCCGGGACAGGGACCACTGAAGCTTTCTTT
CASSSKPGTGTTEAFF
>TRBV18|-|-|TRBJ2-7
TGTGCCAGCTCACCATCTTTCGACTACGAGCAGTACTTC
CASSPSFDYEQYF
>TRBV6-1|TRBD1|-|TRBJ2-7
TGTGCCAGCAGTGAAGAGGGGGCTGAGGTATACTACGAGCAGTACTTC
CASSEEGAEVYYEQYF
>TRBV6-1|-|-|TRBJ2-7
TGTGCCAGCACGGCTCAGCCGGGACAAGCCTACGAGCAGTACTTC
CASTAQPGQAYEQYF
>TRBV6-6|TRBD2|-|TRBJ2-1
TGTGCCAGCAGATTTAGCGGGAGCGGCAATGAGCAGTTCTTC
CASRFSGSGNEQFF
>TRBV5-4|TRBD2|-|TRBJ2-1
TGTGCCAGCAGCTGGACTAGCGGCCCCAATGAGCAGTTCTTC
CASSWTSGPNEQFF
>TRBV28|-|-|TRBJ2-7
TGTGCCAGCAGTTTACCTCCCCGGGAGCAGTACTTC
CASSLPPREQYF
>TRBV5-8|-|-|TRBJ2-7
TGTGCCAGCAGCGTCCGCAGCTACGAGCAGTACTTC
CASSVRSYEQYF
>TRBV28|TRBD1|-|TRBJ2-1
TGTGCCAGCAGTCTAATGACAGGGTCGAATGAGCAGTTCTTC
CASSLMTGSNEQFF